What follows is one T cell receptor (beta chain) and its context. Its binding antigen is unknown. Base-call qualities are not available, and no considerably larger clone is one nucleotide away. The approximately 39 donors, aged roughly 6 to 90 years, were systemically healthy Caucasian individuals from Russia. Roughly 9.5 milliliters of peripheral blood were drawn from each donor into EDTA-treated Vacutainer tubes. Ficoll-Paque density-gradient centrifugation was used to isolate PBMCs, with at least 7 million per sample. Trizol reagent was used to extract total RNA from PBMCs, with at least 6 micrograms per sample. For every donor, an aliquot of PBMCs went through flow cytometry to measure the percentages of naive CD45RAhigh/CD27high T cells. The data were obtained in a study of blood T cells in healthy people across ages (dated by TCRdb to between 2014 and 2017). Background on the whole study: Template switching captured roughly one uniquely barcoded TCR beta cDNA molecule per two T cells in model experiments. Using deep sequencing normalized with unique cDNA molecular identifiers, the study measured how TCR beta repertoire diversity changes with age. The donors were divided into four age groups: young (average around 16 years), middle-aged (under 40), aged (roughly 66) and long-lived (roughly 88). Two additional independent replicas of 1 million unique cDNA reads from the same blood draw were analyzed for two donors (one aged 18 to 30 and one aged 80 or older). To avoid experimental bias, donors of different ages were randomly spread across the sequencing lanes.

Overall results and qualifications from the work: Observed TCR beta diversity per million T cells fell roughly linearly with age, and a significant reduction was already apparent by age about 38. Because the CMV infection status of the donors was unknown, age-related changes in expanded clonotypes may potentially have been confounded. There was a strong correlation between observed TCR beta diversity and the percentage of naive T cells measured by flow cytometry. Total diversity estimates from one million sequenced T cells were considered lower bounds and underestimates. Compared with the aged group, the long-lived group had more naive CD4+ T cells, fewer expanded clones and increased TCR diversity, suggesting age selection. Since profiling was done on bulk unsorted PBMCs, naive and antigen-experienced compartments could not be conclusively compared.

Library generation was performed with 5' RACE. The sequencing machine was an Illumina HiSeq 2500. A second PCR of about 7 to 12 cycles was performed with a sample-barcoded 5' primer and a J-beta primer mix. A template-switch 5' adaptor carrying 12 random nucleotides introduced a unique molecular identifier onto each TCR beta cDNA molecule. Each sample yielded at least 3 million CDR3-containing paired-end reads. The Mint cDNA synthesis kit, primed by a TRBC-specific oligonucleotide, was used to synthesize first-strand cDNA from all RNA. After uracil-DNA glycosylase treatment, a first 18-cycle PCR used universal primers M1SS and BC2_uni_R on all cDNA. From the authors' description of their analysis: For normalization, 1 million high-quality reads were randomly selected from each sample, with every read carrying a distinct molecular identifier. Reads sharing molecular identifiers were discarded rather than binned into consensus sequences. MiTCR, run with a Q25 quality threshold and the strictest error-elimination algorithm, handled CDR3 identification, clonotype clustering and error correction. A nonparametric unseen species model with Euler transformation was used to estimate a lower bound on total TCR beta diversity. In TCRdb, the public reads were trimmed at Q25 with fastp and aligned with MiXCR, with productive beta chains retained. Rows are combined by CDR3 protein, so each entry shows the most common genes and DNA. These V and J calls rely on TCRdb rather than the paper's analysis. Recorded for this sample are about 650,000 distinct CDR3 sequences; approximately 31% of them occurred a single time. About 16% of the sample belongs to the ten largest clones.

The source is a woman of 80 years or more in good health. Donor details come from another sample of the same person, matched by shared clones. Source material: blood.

The CDR3 region: CASSSRTENIQYF. The nucleotide sequence is given as TGCGCCAGCAGCTCCCGGACTGAAAACATTCAGTACTTC. This sequence uses TRBV5-1 and TRBJ2-4, and possibly TRBD2, on 5 matching bases. From the germline V gene, CDR1 is SGHRS and CDR2 is YFSETQ. From cysteine to phenylalanine, the CDR3 is 13 amino acids long. The CDR3 DNA has 39 bases and is translated from base 1. V is clipped by 3 bases and J by 5 bases, and the sequence between their germline boundaries is 9 bases long. Joined to the reference TRBV5-1 and TRBJ2-4 proteins, this CDR3 gives the full variable domain: KAGVTQTPRYLIKTRGQQVTLSCSPISGHRSVSWYQQTPGQGLQFLFEYFSETQRNKGNFPGRFSGRQFSNSRSEMNVSTLELGDSALYLCASSSRTENIQYFGAGTRLSVL.